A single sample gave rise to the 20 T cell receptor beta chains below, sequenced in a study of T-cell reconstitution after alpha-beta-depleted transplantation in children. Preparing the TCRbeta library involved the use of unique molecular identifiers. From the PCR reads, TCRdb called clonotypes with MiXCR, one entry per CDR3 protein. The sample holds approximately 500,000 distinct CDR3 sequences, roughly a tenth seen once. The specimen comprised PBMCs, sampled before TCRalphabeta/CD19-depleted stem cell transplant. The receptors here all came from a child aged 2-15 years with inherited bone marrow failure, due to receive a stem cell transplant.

The CDR3 DNA sequence: TGTGCCAGCAGTTTGGTCCTAGCGGGAGAATTGGGCACAGATACGCAGTATTTT. Amino acid sequence: CASSLVLAGELGTDTQYF. The chain carries TRBV28 and TRBJ2-3, with TRBD2 identical over 10 bases. Per germline, CDR1 MDHEN and CDR2 SYDVKM. This CDR3 is built from 18 residues. V was clipped by 3 bases and J by 1 base; unmatched bases: 10.

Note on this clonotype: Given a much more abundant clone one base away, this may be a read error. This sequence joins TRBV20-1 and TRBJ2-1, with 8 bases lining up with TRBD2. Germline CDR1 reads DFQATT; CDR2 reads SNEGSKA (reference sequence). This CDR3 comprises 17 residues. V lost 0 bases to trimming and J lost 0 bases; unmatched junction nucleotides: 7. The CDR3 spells CSARDVQSGSSYNEQFF. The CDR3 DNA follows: TGCAGTGCTAGAGATGTTCAGAGCGGGAGCTCCTACAATGAGCAGTTCTTC.

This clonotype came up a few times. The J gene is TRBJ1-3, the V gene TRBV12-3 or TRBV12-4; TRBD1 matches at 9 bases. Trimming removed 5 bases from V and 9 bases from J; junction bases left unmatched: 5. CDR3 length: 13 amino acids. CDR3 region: CASSKDRGGTIYF. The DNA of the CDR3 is TGTGCCAGCAGTAAGGACAGGGGAGGCACCATATATTTT.

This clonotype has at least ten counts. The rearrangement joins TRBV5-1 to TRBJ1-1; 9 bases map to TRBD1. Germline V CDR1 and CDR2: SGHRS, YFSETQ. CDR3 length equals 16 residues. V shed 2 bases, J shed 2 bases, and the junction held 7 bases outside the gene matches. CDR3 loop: CASSFLSTGGNTEAFF. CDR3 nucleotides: TGCGCCAGCAGCTTCCTCTCGACAGGGGGAAACACTGAAGCTTTCTTT.

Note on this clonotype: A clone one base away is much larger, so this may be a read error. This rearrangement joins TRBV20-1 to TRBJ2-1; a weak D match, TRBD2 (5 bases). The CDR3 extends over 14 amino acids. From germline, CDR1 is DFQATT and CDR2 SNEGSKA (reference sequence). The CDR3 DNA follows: TGCTGTGCTAGAGCAGCGGTCTCCTACAATGAGCAGTTCTTC. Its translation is CCARAAVSYNEQFF.

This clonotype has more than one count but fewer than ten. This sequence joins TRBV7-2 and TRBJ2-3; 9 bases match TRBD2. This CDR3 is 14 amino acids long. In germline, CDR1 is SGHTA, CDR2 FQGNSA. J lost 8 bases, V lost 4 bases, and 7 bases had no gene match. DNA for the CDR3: TGTGCCAGCAGCTCACTGCGACTAGCGGTTACGCAGTATTTT. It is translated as CASSSLRLAVTQYF.

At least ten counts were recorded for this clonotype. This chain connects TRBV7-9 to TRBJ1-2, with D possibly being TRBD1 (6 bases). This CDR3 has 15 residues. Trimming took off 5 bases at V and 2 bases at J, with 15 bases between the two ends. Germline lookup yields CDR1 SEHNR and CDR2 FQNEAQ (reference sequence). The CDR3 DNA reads TGTGCCAGCAGCCCCGATCTCGGACAGAACTATGGCTACACCTTC. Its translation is CASSPDLGQNYGYTF.

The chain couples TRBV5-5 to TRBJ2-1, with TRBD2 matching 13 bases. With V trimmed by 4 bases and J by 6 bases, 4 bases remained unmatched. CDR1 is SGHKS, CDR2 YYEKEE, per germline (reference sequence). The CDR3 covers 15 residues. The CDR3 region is CASSLTSGRPNEQFF. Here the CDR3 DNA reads TGTGCCAGCAGCCTGACTAGCGGGAGGCCCAATGAGCAGTTCTTC.

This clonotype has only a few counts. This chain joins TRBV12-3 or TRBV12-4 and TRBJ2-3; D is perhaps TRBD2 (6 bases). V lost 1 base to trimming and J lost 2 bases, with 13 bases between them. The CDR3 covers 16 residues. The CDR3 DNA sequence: TGTGCCAGCAGTTTAGGGCCCGGAGGGCTCACAGATACGCAGTATTTT. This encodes CASSLGPGGLTDTQYF.

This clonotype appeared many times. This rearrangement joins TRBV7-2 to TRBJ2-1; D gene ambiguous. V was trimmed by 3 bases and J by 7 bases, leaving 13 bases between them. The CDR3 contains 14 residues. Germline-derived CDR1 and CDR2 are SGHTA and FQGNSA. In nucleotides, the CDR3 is TGTGCCAGCAGCTTCGCAGGTTTGGGGAATGAGCAGTTCTTC. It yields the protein CASSFAGLGNEQFF. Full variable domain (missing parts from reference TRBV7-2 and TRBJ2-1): GAGVSQSPSNKVTEKGKDVELRCDPISGHTALYWYRQSLGQGLEFLIYFQGNSAPDKSGLPSDRFSAERTGGSVSTLTIQRTQQEDSAVYLCASSFAGLGNEQFFGPGTRLTVL.

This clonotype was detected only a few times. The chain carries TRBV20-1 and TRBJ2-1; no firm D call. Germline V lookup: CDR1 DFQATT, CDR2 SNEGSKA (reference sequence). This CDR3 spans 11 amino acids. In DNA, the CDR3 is TGCAGCGCCAGTAGTTTCAATGAGCAGTTCTTC. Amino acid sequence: CSASSFNEQFF.

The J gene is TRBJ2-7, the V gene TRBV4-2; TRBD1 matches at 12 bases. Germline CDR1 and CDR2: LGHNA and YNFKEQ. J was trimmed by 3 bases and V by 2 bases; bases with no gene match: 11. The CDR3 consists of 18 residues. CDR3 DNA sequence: TGTGCCAGCAGCCAACAACCGGGACAGGGGGCGGCCCTCTACGAGCAGTACTTC. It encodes CASSQQPGQGAALYEQYF.

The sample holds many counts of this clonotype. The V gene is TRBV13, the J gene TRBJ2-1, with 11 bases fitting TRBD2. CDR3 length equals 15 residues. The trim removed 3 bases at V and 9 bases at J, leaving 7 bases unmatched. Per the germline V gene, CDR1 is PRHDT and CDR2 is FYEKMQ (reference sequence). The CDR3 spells CASSFLTSGAVEQFF. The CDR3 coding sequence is TGTGCCAGCAGCTTCCTGACTAGCGGGGCCGTTGAGCAGTTCTTC.

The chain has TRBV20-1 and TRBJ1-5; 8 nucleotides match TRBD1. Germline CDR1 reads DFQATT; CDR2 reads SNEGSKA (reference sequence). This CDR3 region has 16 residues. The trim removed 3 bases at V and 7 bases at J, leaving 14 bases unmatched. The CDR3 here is CSASKAIGQGGQPQHF. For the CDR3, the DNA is TGCAGTGCTAGTAAGGCAATCGGACAGGGAGGACAGCCCCAGCATTTT.

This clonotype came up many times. The CDR3 protein is CASSLEGAGADTQYF. CDR3 sequence (DNA): TGTGCCAGCAGCTTGGAAGGAGCGGGAGCAGATACGCAGTATTTT. The chain joins TRBV5-5 to TRBJ2-3, with 8 nucleotides matching TRBD2. The germline CDR1 and CDR2 sequences are SGHKS and YYEKEE (reference sequence). J was trimmed by 4 bases and V by 0 bases; bases with no gene match: 4. This CDR3 region has 15 residues.

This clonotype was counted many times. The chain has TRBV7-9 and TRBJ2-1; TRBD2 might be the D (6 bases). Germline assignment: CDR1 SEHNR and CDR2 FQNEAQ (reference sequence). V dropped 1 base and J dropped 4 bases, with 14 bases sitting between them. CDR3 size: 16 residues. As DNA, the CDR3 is TGTGCCAGCAGCTTAGGTTGGGGACTGGAATACAATGAGCAGTTCTTC. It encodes CASSLGWGLEYNEQFF.

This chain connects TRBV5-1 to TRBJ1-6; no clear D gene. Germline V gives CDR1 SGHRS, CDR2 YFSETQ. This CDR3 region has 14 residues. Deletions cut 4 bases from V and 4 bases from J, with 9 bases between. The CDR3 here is CASSPRTYNSPLHF. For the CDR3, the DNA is TGCGCCAGCAGCCCTAGGACTTATAATTCACCCCTCCACTTT.

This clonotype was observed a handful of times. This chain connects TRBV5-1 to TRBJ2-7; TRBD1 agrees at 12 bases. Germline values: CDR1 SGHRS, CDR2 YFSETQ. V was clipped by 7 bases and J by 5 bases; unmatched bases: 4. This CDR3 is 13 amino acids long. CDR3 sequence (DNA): TGCGCCAGCCAGGGACAGGGGGCTAACGAGCAGTACTTC. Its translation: CASQGQGANEQYF.

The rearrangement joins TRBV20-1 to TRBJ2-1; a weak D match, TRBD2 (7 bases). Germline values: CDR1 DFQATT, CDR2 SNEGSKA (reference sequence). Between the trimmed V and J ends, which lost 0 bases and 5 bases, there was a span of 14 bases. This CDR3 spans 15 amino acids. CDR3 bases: TGCAGTGCTAGAGATCGGGGGGCAAGGAACAATGAGCAGTTCTTC. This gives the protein CSARDRGARNNEQFF.

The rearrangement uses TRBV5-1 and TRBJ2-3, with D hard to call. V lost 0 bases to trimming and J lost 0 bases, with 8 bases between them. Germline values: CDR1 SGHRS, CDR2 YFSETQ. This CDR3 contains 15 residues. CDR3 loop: CASSLGDTSTDTQYF. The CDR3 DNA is TGCGCCAGCAGCTTGGGGGATACCAGCACAGATACGCAGTATTTT.